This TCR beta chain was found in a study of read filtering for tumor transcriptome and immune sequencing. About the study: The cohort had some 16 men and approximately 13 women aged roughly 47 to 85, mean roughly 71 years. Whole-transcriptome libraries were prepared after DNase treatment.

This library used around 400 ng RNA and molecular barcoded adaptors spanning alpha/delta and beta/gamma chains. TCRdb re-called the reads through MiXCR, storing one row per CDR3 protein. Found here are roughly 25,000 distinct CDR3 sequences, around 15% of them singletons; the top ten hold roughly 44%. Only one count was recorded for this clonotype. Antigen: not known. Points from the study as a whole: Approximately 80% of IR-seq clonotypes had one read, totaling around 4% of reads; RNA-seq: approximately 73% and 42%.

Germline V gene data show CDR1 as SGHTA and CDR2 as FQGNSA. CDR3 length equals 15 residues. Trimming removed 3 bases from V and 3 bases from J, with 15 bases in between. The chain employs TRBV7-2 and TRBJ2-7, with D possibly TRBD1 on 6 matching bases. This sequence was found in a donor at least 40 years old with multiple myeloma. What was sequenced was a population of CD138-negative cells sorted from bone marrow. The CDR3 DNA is TGTGCCAGCAGCTTGGAAGCAGGACAGAACTACGAGCAGTACTTC. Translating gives CASSLEAGQNYEQYF. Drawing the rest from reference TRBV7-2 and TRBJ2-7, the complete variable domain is GAGVSQSPSNKVTEKGKDVELRCDPISGHTALYWYRQSLGQGLEFLIYFQGNSAPDKSGLPSDRFSAERTGGSVSTLTIQRTQQEDSAVYLCASSLEAGQNYEQYFGPGTRLTVT.